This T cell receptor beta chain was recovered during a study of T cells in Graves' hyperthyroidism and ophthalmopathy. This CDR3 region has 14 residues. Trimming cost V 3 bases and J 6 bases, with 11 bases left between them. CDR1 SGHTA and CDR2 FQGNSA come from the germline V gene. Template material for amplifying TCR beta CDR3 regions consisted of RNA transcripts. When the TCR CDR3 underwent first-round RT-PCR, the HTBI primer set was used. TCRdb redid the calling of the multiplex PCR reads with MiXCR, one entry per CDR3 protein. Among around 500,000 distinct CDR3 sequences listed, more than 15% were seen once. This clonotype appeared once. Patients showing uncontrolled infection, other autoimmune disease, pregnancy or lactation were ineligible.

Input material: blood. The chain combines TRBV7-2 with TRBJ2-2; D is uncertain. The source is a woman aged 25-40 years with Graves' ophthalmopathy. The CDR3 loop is CASSFLVRAGELFF. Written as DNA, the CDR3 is TGTGCCAGCAGCTTTTTGGTTAGGGCCGGGGAGCTGTTTTTT.